The rows below give T cell receptor beta chains drawn from one sample of a study of cytomegalovirus exposure and HLA in healthy donors. Generated by immunoSEQ multiplex PCR, the TCRdb table keeps only in-frame clones and is missing some. There are roughly 250,000 clones in the sample; around 87% occur only once, and less than 1.5% lies in the top ten. The sequenced sample consisted of PBMCs. All receptors come from a woman younger than 45 in good health and CMV-seropositive. CDR3s include the opening cysteine and the closing phenylalanine or tryptophan. The D gene is left open where the match is weak. A clone size is listed for some rows: how often the clone was seen (once, few, many), or a class if it is expanded.

V	J	size	D	length	DNA	CDR3
TRBV25-1	TRBJ2-1	NA	NA	13	TGTGCCAGCAGTGAATATTGGAAAAGGGGGCAGTTCTTC	CASSEYWKRGQFF
TRBV7-9	TRBJ2-3	NA	NA	15	TGTGCCAGCAGCGTCACGACAGGTAGCACAGATACGCAGTATTTT	CASSVTTGSTDTQYF
TRBV2	TRBJ1-2	NA	NA	14	TGTGCCAGCAGCCCGGGGGGGACTAACTATGGCTACACCTTC	CASSPGGTNYGYTF
TRBV4-2	TRBJ2-7	NA	NA	13	TGTGCCAGCAGCCAAGAAAATCTCTACGAGCAGTACTTC	CASSQENLYEQYF
TRBV5-6	TRBJ2-5	NA	NA	14	TGTGCCAGCAGCCCTACGAAAACCCGGGAGACCCAGTACTTC	CASSPTKTRETQYF
TRBV11-2	TRBJ1-3	NA	NA	15	TGTGCCAGCAGCTCGACAGTTTTCTCTGGAAACACCATATATTTT	CASSSTVFSGNTIYF
TRBV6-1	TRBJ2-7	NA	TRBD2	15	TGTGCCAGCAGGGAGGGACTAGCGGGAGGGTACGAGCAGTACTTC	CASREGLAGGYEQYF
TRBV30	TRBJ1-2	NA	TRBD1	13	TGTGCCTGGAGTGCTATCAGGGGGCAGGGCTACACCTTC	CAWSAIRGQGYTF
TRBV12-5	TRBJ2-3	NA	NA	14	TGTGCTAGTGGATTAAACAGCCTTGCAGATACGCAGTATTTT	CASGLNSLADTQYF
TRBV5-1	TRBJ1-4	NA	NA	15	TGCGCCAGCGACGTCATTAGGGGAGGCTGTGAAAAACTGTTTTTT	CASDVIRGGCEKLFF
TRBV7-6	TRBJ2-2	once	NA	14	TGTGCCAGCAGCTTACGCCCCGGGGCCGGGGAGCTGTTTTTT	CASSLRPGAGELFF
TRBV5-1	TRBJ2-5	NA	NA	14	TGCGCCAGCAGCGGGAGGAATTTCCAAGAGACCCAGTACTTC	CASSGRNFQETQYF
TRBV11-3	TRBJ1-2	NA	NA	15	TGTGCCAGCAGCCCAGCCGCCGGGACATTGGGGGGCTACACCTTC	CASSPAAGTLGGYTF
TRBV12-5	TRBJ1-2	NA	NA	15	TGTGCTAGTGGTTTGGTACAAGCGGGGGACTATGGCTACACCTTC	CASGLVQAGDYGYTF
TRBV7-4	TRBJ2-1	NA	TRBD2	19	TGTGCCAGCAGCTCCCGCGGGACTAGCGGGAGGGCCTTGCTTGGCGAGCAGTTCTTC	CASSSRGTSGRALLGEQFF
TRBV7-9	TRBJ2-3	NA	NA	16	TGTGCCAGCAGCCTCGACCGATCAGGCGGCACAGATACGCAGTATTTT	CASSLDRSGGTDTQYF
TRBV30	TRBJ1-2	NA	NA	15	TGTGCCTGGAGTCCCCCCGCGGGGGCAGACTATGGCTACACCTTC	CAWSPPAGADYGYTF
TRBV2	TRBJ1-5	NA	TRBD1	16	TGTGCCAGCAGTGATGGGCAGGGGGGATACAATCAGCCCCAGCATTTT	CASSDGQGGYNQPQHF
TRBV11-3	TRBJ1-1	NA	NA	14	TGTGCCAGCAGCTCTTGGACAGCGAACACTGAAGCTTTCTTT	CASSSWTANTEAFF
TRBV10-1	TRBJ2-3	NA	NA	15	TGCGCCAGCAGTGATTCCTCTCTAAGCACAGATACGCAGTATTTT	CASSDSSLSTDTQYF
TRBV7-2	TRBJ2-5	many	NA	16	TGTGCCAGCAGCCCCCCCGGGAAAAGCTCCCACGAGACCCAGTACTTC	CASSPPGKSSHETQYF
TRBV7-8	TRBJ1-5	once	NA	15	TGTGCCAGCAGCTTAACAGGGATTTCGAATCAGCCCCAGCATTTT	CASSLTGISNQPQHF
TRBV2	TRBJ2-7	NA	NA	15	TGTGCCAGCAATAGAGACCTGGGGCAGAACTACGAGCAGTACTTC	CASNRDLGQNYEQYF
TRBV11-2	TRBJ1-2	NA	NA	15	TGTGCCAGCAGCTTAGGCAGGTACCAAAACTATGGCTACACCTTC	CASSLGRYQNYGYTF
TRBV4-2	TRBJ2-3	NA	TRBD2	17	TGTGCCAGCAGCCCCTCGCCCGGGACTAGCGGGAGTGATACGCAGTATTTT	CASSPSPGTSGSDTQYF
TRBV2	TRBJ2-1	NA	TRBD1	16	TGTGCCAGCAGGGGGACAGTGGAGATGATCTACAATGAGCAGTTCTTC	CASRGTVEMIYNEQFF
TRBV5-1	TRBJ2-3	NA	NA	15	TGCGCCAGCAGCTTAGCGGGCCCGGCCACAGATACGCAGTATTTT	CASSLAGPATDTQYF
TRBV19	TRBJ2-2	NA	NA	14	TGTGCCAGTAGTACCACAGGGAACACCGGGGAGCTGTTTTTT	CASSTTGNTGELFF
TRBV6-1	TRBJ2-7	NA	TRBD2	14	TGTGCCAGCAGTGAAGGGGATCGGGGGGGCGAGCAGTACTTC	CASSEGDRGGEQYF
TRBV27	TRBJ1-4	NA	TRBD1	19	TGTGCCAGCAGTTTTCTCCTCCCGGGACAGGGTGGGGCTAATGAAAAACTGTTTTTT	CASSFLLPGQGGANEKLFF
TRBV10-3	TRBJ2-3	NA	TRBD2	15	TGTGCCTCGCGGCCCGAGCGGGAGAGGGCAGATACGCAGTATTTT	CASRPERERADTQYF